This T cell receptor (beta chain) was sequenced during a study of blood T cell repertoires in COVID-19. Across the whole study: The United States, Italy and Spain supplied acute and convalescent COVID-19 samples.

Repertoires were generated with immunoSEQ multiplex PCR, while TCRdb's copy carries only in-frame clones and drops some. The sample gives 100,000 to 150,000 clones, about 85% of which show up once; 27% is in the top ten. V lost 1 base, J lost 10 bases, and 18 bases lay in between. Germline V gene lookup returns CDR1 SGHDT and CDR2 YYEEEE. The CDR3 covers 16 residues. This clone occurred once. The receptor's source is an elderly woman with acute or convalescent COVID-19. What was sequenced was peripheral blood. The rearrangement uses TRBV5-6 and TRBJ1-6; unclear D gene. Here the CDR3 reads CASSLRTADYGSPLHF. CDR3 DNA sequence: TGTGCCAGCAGCTTGAGGACGGCAGACTATGGCTCACCCCTCCACTTT.